This is a list of T cell receptor beta chains from one sample in a study of cytomegalovirus exposure and HLA in healthy donors. Clones were read by immunoSEQ multiplex PCR, and TCRdb kept only the in-frame ones, dropping some. In the table there are 150,000 to 200,000 clones, approximately 81% of which are singletons. Sequenced input: PBMCs. These receptors were obtained from a man aged 25-45 years in good health and CMV-seropositive. Each CDR3 is given with its conserved first and last residue. Each record gives: J gene, clone size, D gene, V gene, CDR3 DNA, CDR3 protein. The D gene is left open where the match is weak. Clone size is stated in some rows and not others, as once, few, many or a class when expanded.

TRBJ2-5 | NA | NA | TRBV14 | TGTGCCAGCAGCCCCACCTCGTTAATTCAGGGTCGGCCCCAAGAGACCCAGTACTTC | CASSPTSLIQGRPQETQYF
TRBJ2-2 | NA | TRBD2 | TRBV7-3 | TGTGCCAGCAGCCCCTCCGGACTAGCGGTTATCACCGGGGAGCTGTTTTTT | CASSPSGLAVITGELFF
TRBJ1-1 | few | NA | TRBV6-6 | TGTGCCAGCAGTCCTGGGACTGACACTGAAGCTTTCTTT | CASSPGTDTEAFF
TRBJ2-1 | NA | TRBD1 | TRBV5-1 | TGCGCCAGCAGACTAACAGCCAGGGGGAGGCAGTTCTTC | CASRLTARGRQFF
TRBJ2-5 | NA | TRBD2 | TRBV7-2 | TGTGCCAGCAGCTTAGCGGGACTAGCGGGACGAGAGACCCAGTACTTC | CASSLAGLAGRETQYF
TRBJ2-7 | NA | TRBD1 | TRBV6-5 | TGTGCCAGCAGTTACGGGCAGGGGGCTAAGTACGAGCAGTACTTC | CASSYGQGAKYEQYF
TRBJ1-4 | NA | NA | TRBV5-1 | TGCGCCAGCAGCCTAGGGGCCGGTGAAAAACTGTTTTTT | CASSLGAGEKLFF
TRBJ2-1 | NA | TRBD2 | TRBV11-3 | TGTGCCAGCAGCTTTCTAGCGGGCTCCTACAATGAGCAGTTCTTC | CASSFLAGSYNEQFF
TRBJ1-2 | NA | NA | TRBV11-3 | TGTGCCAGCAGCCCGGGGGGCGGTGGCTATGGCTACACCTTC | CASSPGGGGYGYTF
TRBJ2-7 | NA | TRBD1 | TRBV11-2 | TGTGCCAGCAGCCTGGACAGGGTGAAGCAGTACTTC | CASSLDRVKQYF
TRBJ2-1 | NA | NA | TRBV7-9 | TGTGCCAGCAGCCCCCCTGTTGGAGGTCGCTACAATGAGCAGTTCTTC | CASSPPVGGRYNEQFF
TRBJ1-5 | NA | NA | TRBV18 | TGTGCCAGCTCACCGAGAGCAGGGGCGAATCAGCCCCAGCATTTT | CASSPRAGANQPQHF
TRBJ1-1 | NA | TRBD1 | TRBV30 | TGTGCCTGGAGCCTCCTGGACAGGAAAGCTTTCTTT | CAWSLLDRKAFF
TRBJ2-1 | NA | NA | TRBV7-9 | TGTGCCAGCAGCTTTCGGGAGAGCTCCTACAATGAGCAGTTCTTC | CASSFRESSYNEQFF
TRBJ1-1 | NA | NA | TRBV19 | TGTGCCAGTAGTATTCCAGCGATGAACACTGAAGCTTTCTTT | CASSIPAMNTEAFF
TRBJ1-2 | NA | NA | TRBV7-9 | TGTGCCAGCAGCTTAACCCCGGGGGTACGTCATGGCTACACCTTC | CASSLTPGVRHGYTF
TRBJ2-6 | NA | NA | TRBV19 | TGTGCCAGTAGCTACAGGGGAGGAGCTGGGGCCAACGTCCTGACTTTC | CASSYRGGAGANVLTF
TRBJ2-5 | NA | NA | TRBV11-2 | TGTGCCAGCAGCTCGCGGATCGCAGAGACCCAGTACTTC | CASSSRIAETQYF
TRBJ2-5 | once | NA | TRBV9 | TGTGCCAGCAGCGTAGGGGCGGGACAGTCGGAGACCCAGTACTTC | CASSVGAGQSETQYF
TRBJ2-7 | NA | TRBD1 | TRBV2 | TGTGCCAGCAGTGAAAAGGGGGCGACACCGTACATCTACGAGCAGTACTTC | CASSEKGATPYIYEQYF
TRBJ2-3 | NA | TRBD2 | TRBV5-6 | TGTGCCAGCAGCAAAGCGGGATTATGGGCTGATACGCAGTATTTT | CASSKAGLWADTQYF
TRBJ2-1 | NA | TRBD2 | TRBV5-4 | TGTGCCAGCAGCCCCATAGGGACTAGCGGGAGGGCCGATCGCAATGAGCAGTTCTTC | CASSPIGTSGRADRNEQFF
TRBJ1-1 | few | TRBD1 | TRBV5-5 | TGTGCCAGCAGCAAGGGACAGATGATGAACACTGAAGCTTTCTTT | CASSKGQMMNTEAFF
TRBJ1-1 | NA | NA | TRBV7-9 | TGTGCCAGCAGCTTAGGCGCTGGCACTGAAGCTTTCTTT | CASSLGAGTEAFF
TRBJ2-2 | once | TRBD2 | TRBV7-3 | TGTGCCAGCAGCTTTAGCGGGGGGGACACCGGGGAGCTGTTTTTT | CASSFSGGDTGELFF
TRBJ2-5 | NA | NA | TRBV4-1 | TGCGCCAGCAGCCCATCCCCTTCTACCGCAGAGACCCAGTACTTC | CASSPSPSTAETQYF
TRBJ1-3 | NA | NA | TRBV19 | TGTGCCAGTCGGTTCAACTCTGGAAACACCATATATTTT | CASRFNSGNTIYF
TRBJ1-4 | NA | NA | TRBV5-4 | TGTGCCAGCAGCCCTAGACAGGCTCCTAATGAAAAACTGTTTTTT | CASSPRQAPNEKLFF
TRBJ2-7 | once | NA | TRBV5-5 | TGTGCCAGCAGCTTAGGGGGGGGCCCCTACGAGCAGTACTTC | CASSLGGGPYEQYF
TRBJ2-1 | NA | TRBD2 | TRBV7-2 | TGTGCCAGCAGCTTAGGTGGACTAGCGGGAGGGCTCAATGAGCAGTTCTTC | CASSLGGLAGGLNEQFF
TRBJ1-1 | NA | NA | TRBV7-9 | TGTGCCAGCAGCCGAGGGGGGGGGAACACTGAAGCTTTCTTT | CASSRGGGNTEAFF
TRBJ2-5 | NA | NA | TRBV6-1 | TGTGCCAGCAGTAGATCACGGGGAGAGACCCAGTACTTC | CASSRSRGETQYF
TRBJ2-7 | NA | TRBD2 | TRBV19 | TGTGCCAGTAGTATTGGGGGTGCGGGACTAGCGGGAGTGGGCGAGCAGTACTTC | CASSIGGAGLAGVGEQYF
TRBJ1-5 | NA | TRBD1 | TRBV19 | TGTGCCAGTAGTATGAAGACAGGGGCTACTCAGCCCCAGCATTTT | CASSMKTGATQPQHF
TRBJ1-5 | NA | TRBD1 | TRBV19 | TGTGCCACCAAGGGAACAGGGGGCAATCGGAGCAATCAGCCCCAGCATTTT | CATKGTGGNRSNQPQHF
TRBJ2-7 | NA | TRBD1 | TRBV13 | TGTGCCAGCAGCTTTCCGGGACAGGGTGGTCTAATTGGCTACGAGCAGTACTTC | CASSFPGQGGLIGYEQYF
TRBJ2-2 | NA | TRBD2 | TRBV5-1 | TGCGCCAGCAGCTTGCCTCTAGCGGGAGCCGGGGAGCTGTTTTTT | CASSLPLAGAGELFF
TRBJ2-3 | NA | TRBD2 | TRBV19 | TGTGCCAGTAGTATAAGGGGCGGGAGGGGTTCCACAGATACGCAGTATTTT | CASSIRGGRGSTDTQYF
TRBJ1-6 | NA | NA | TRBV27 | TGTGCCAGCAGAGACGGACAGTCCCCTTCACCCCTCCACTTT | CASRDGQSPSPLHF
TRBJ1-3 | NA | TRBD1 | TRBV25-1 | TGTGCCAGCAGTGAATTAGGGGGCCAACTAAACACCATATATTTT | CASSELGGQLNTIYF
TRBJ2-7 | once | NA | TRBV6-6 | TGTGCCAGCAGTCCGTCGACTCTACCCTACGAGCAGTACTTC | CASSPSTLPYEQYF
TRBJ2-3 | NA | NA | TRBV14 | TGTGCCAGCAGCCAAGATGTCCAGGGTCGAGATACGCAGTATTTT | CASSQDVQGRDTQYF
TRBJ2-6 | NA | NA | TRBV27 | TGTGCCAGCAGTCTCCGGACTCATGTGGCTGGGGCCAACGTCCTGACTTTC | CASSLRTHVAGANVLTF